Listed here are 16 T cell receptor beta chains from one sample, sequenced in a study of PD-L1 blockade in urothelial cancer. TCRdb's table, derived via immunoSEQ multiplex PCR, lists solely in-frame clones and lacks some. Of about 95,000 clones in the sample, around 90% were seen once. Time point noted: pretreatment peripheral blood. This sample comprised PBMCs, obtained around atezolizumab (anti-PD-L1) treatment. Receptors originate from a man aged 55 to 70 with urothelial cancer.

The chain uses TRBV9 and TRBJ2-1, with 9 bases identical to TRBD2. CDR1 and CDR2 (germline): SGDLS, YYNGEE. This CDR3 comprises 15 residues. J lost 6 bases, V lost 0 bases, and 4 bases had no gene match. CDR3 nucleotide sequence: TGTGCCAGCAGCGTAGGACTAGCGGAAAGCAATGAGCAGTTCTTC. Its protein product is CASSVGLAESNEQFF.

About this clone itself: This sample also contains other DNA sequences that code for the same CDR3. This chain connects TRBV6-5 to TRBJ2-5, with D hard to call. The CDR3 has 12 amino acids. Trimming shortened V by 3 bases and J by 5 bases, and 7 bases separated the two germline ends. Per the germline V gene, CDR1 is MNHEY and CDR2 is SVGAGI. CDR3 coding DNA: TGTGCCAGCAGTTATTCTCGGGAGACCCAGTACTTC. It codes for CASSYSRETQYF.

The chain carries TRBV18 and TRBJ1-3, with 9 bases aligning to TRBD1. In germline, CDR1 is KGHSH, CDR2 LQKENI. The V and J ends lost 10 bases and 0 bases, in that order; junction bases with no gene match: 4. This CDR3 is 14 amino acids long. CDR3 DNA: TGTGCCACGGGACAGGGTAACTCTGGAAACACCATATATTTT. The encoded protein is CATGQGNSGNTIYF.

The V call is TRBV4-1, the J call TRBJ2-7; 8 bases map to TRBD2. Germline V CDR1 and CDR2: MGHRA, YSYEKL. V was pared by 1 base and J by 2 bases, with 10 bases of the junction left unmatched. The CDR3 loop spans 17 amino acids. CDR3 protein: CASSQVVAGTIAYEQYF. The CDR3 region has the DNA TGCGCCAGCAGCCAAGTCGTAGCGGGGACGATCGCCTACGAGCAGTACTTC.

The chain carries TRBV7-2 and TRBJ2-7; 10 nucleotides agree with TRBD1. This CDR3 is 14 amino acids long. Germline CDR1 reads SGHTA; CDR2 reads FQGNSA. The V and J ends lost 5 bases and 6 bases, in that order; junction bases with no gene match: 7. The DNA for the CDR3 is TGTGCCAGCAGCCCATGGGGACAGGGGACCGAGCAGTACTTC. It yields the protein CASSPWGQGTEQYF.

The chain links TRBV6-5 to TRBJ1-5; D gene unclear. CDR1 is MNHEY, CDR2 SVGAGI, per germline. With 6 bases removed from V and 5 bases from J, the gap between germline ends came to 14 bases. The CDR3 contains 14 residues. This CDR3 reads CASSQTDADQPQHF. For the CDR3, the DNA is TGTGCCAGCAGCCAAACGGATGCGGATCAGCCCCAGCATTTT.

The CDR3 DNA reads as TGTGCCAGCTCACCTCCGACACAAGAAGAAGCTTTCTTT. The encoded protein is CASSPPTQEEAFF. The chain is built from TRBV18 and TRBJ1-1; no clear D. This CDR3 has 13 amino acids. Per germline, CDR1 KGHSH and CDR2 LQKENI. V was pared by 3 bases and J by 8 bases, with 13 bases between.

The chain couples TRBV7-9 to TRBJ2-6, with D perhaps TRBD1 (6 bases). CDR3 length: 18 amino acids. V lost 6 bases and J 2 bases, leaving 20 bases between the germline ends. Looked up from germline, CDR1 is SEHNR and CDR2 is FQNEAQ (reference sequence). The CDR3 is CASRPLQGIEPGANVLTF. The CDR3 DNA follows: TGTGCCAGCAGACCCCTACAGGGTATTGAGCCTGGGGCCAACGTCCTGACTTTC.

The V and J genes are TRBV7-3 and TRBJ2-5, with 12 nucleotides matching TRBD2. This CDR3 has 16 residues. Germline V gene data show CDR1 as SGHTA and CDR2 as FQGTGA. V was clipped by 5 bases and J by 1 base; unmatched bases: 5. Written as DNA, the CDR3 is TGTGCCAGCAGCCGGACGGGACTAGCGGGCCAAGAGACCCAGTACTTC. Translated: CASSRTGLAGQETQYF.

This chain connects TRBV4-3 to TRBJ2-1; 7 bases map to TRBD2. Germline V gene sequence: CDR1 LGHNA, CDR2 YSLEER. Germline trimming cut 2 bases from V and 9 bases from J; bases unmatched to any gene: 10. The CDR3 length is 15 residues. The DNA for the CDR3 is TGCGCCAGCAGCCAATCCCGGACTAGTTGGAGTGAGCAGTTCTTC. This translates into CASSQSRTSWSEQFF.

The rearrangement links TRBV5-1 to TRBJ2-1, with 7 bases fitting TRBD2. The germline CDR1 and CDR2 sequences are SGHRS and YFSETQ. V lost 4 bases and J lost 5; bases outside the gene matches: 9. This CDR3 comprises 15 residues. CDR3 DNA sequence: TGCGCCAGCAGCGGCGGGGATGGGGGGGACAATGAGCAGTTCTTC. It specifies CASSGGDGGDNEQFF.

This clone was seen more than once but under ten times. The J gene is TRBJ2-1, the V gene TRBV18, with 10 bases aligning to TRBD2. The CDR3 covers 15 residues. CDR1 and CDR2 (germline): KGHSH, LQKENI. The trim removed 2 bases at V and 7 bases at J, leaving 5 bases unmatched. CDR3 bases: TGTGCCAGCTCACCAGGGCTAGCGGGGGTAAATGAGCAGTTCTTC. This translates into CASSPGLAGVNEQFF.

V usage is TRBV6-5 and J usage is TRBJ1-1; D remains unclear. Germline V gene lookup returns CDR1 MNHEY and CDR2 SVGAGI. The CDR3 is made up of 13 amino acids. Trimming stripped 4 bases from V and 8 bases from J, with 14 bases between. CDR3 in DNA: TGTGCCAGCAGTTCAACCGCGGCGATGGAAGCTTTCTTT. Its translation: CASSSTAAMEAFF.

This clone was seen more than once but under ten times. The V gene is TRBV7-2, the J gene TRBJ2-7; 9 bases line up with TRBD2. Germline V gene lookup returns CDR1 SGHTA and CDR2 FQGNSA. The length of the CDR3 is 14 residues. Trimming at V came to 4 bases and at J to 3 bases, leaving 4 bases not matched to a gene. The CDR3 region is CASSSTSGSYEQYF. CDR3 bases: TGTGCCAGCAGCTCGACTAGCGGAAGCTACGAGCAGTACTTC.

The rearrangement uses TRBV30 and TRBJ2-1, with 12 bases lining up with TRBD2. The CDR3 runs 15 residues. Germline assignment: CDR1 GTSNPN and CDR2 SVGIG (reference sequence). Unmatched junction bases numbered 6, after V lost 5 bases and J lost 4 bases. The CDR3 DNA reads TGTGCCTGGGGGAGCGGACTAGCGGGGTACAATGAGCAGTTCTTC. Amino acid sequence: CAWGSGLAGYNEQFF.

The V call is TRBV5-3, the J call TRBJ2-1; 7 bases are a match to TRBD1. TRBV5-3 is an ORF for which the function is uncertain. J was trimmed by 7 bases and V by 10 bases; bases with no gene match: 8. The CDR3 has 12 residues. The CDR3 DNA follows: TGTGCCTGCGATGAACAGGGGAATGAGCAGTTCTTC. Translated, it gives CACDEQGNEQFF.